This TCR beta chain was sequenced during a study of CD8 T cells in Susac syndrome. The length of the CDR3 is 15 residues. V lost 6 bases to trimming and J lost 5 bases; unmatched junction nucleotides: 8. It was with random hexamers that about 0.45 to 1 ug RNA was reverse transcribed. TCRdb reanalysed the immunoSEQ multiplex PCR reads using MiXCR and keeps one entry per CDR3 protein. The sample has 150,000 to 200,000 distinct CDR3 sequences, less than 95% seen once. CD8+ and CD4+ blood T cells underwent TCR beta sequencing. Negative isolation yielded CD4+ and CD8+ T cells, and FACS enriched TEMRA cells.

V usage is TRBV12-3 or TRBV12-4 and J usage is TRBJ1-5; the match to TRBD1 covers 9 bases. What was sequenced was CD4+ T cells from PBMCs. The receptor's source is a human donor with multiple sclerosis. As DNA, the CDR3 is TGTGCCAGCAGCCAGGACAGGGGTTTCTATCAGCCCCAGCATTTT. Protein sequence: CASSQDRGFYQPQHF.